Ten or more counts support the clone carrying this T cell receptor (beta chain). The antigen is undetermined. CDR3 length: 13 residues. Trimming pared 2 bases from V and 5 bases from J, leaving 9 bases between. Germline V gene lookup returns CDR1 MDHEN and CDR2 SYDVKM. This entry comes from a study of neurological immune-mediated disorders. Per sequencing run, 15-18 subjects together gave over 170 million TCR-beta sequences. TCRdb recomputed calls from the 5' RACE reads with MiXCR, one row per CDR3 protein. The sample has about 48,000 distinct CDR3 sequences; under 30% are singletons. Study conclusions and caveats: No expanded-clone CDR3 amino acid sequence recurred across subjects, suggesting private TCR-beta repertoires.

Sequenced: PBMCs. The TCR was taken from a woman in her 70s in good health. The genes are TRBV28 and TRBJ2-5; the D gene is possibly TRBD1 (5 bases). CDR3 nucleotides: TGTGCCAGCAGTTTAGGGGCCGGGGAGACCCAGTACTTC. Translated: CASSLGAGETQYF.